The rows below give T cell receptor beta chains drawn from one sample of a study of molecular identifiers for immune sequencing clone quantification. TCRdb re-analysed the PCR reads in MiXCR, keeping a single row per CDR3 protein. In the table there are roughly 320,000 distinct CDR3 sequences, roughly a quarter of which are singletons. The source material was naive CD8+ T cells from blood, with Jurkat cell RNA spiked in. These receptors all come from a human donor in good health. Some libraries in this study had Jurkat cell RNA spiked in. Both conserved end residues are part of each CDR3. D genes are given only for firm matches. Some rows have no size entry. The others give once, few or many, or a class for an expanded clone.

CDR3aa: CASSQDITSGRYQETQYF; v_gene: TRBV4-3; j_gene: TRBJ2-5; d_gene: TRBD2; abundance: .
CDR3aa: CASSHGTATYEQYF; v_gene: TRBV27; j_gene: TRBJ2-7; d_gene: .; abundance: many
CDR3aa: CASSLLQNQETQYF; v_gene: TRBV7-9; j_gene: TRBJ2-5; d_gene: .; abundance: .
CDR3aa: CASSQGGYSNQPQHF; v_gene: TRBV7-2; j_gene: TRBJ1-5; d_gene: .; abundance: many
CDR3aa: CSARVAQGDEKLFF; v_gene: TRBV20-1; j_gene: TRBJ1-4; d_gene: .; abundance: few
CDR3aa: CSVDAGNSYEQYF; v_gene: TRBV29-1; j_gene: TRBJ2-7; d_gene: .; abundance: few
CDR3aa: CASSQTFSRTGGQRSLYNEQFF; v_gene: TRBV12-3/TRBV12-4; j_gene: TRBJ2-1; d_gene: TRBD1; abundance: .
CDR3aa: CASSYGGTDEQYF; v_gene: TRBV6-5; j_gene: TRBJ2-7; d_gene: .; abundance: many
CDR3aa: CASSQEYSALYTEQFF; v_gene: TRBV4-3; j_gene: TRBJ2-1; d_gene: .; abundance: .
CDR3aa: CASSQDLFEGGGEKLFF; v_gene: TRBV3-1; j_gene: TRBJ1-4; d_gene: TRBD1; abundance: .
CDR3aa: CASSFGPGTYEQYF; v_gene: TRBV5-4; j_gene: TRBJ2-7; d_gene: .; abundance: many
CDR3aa: CASSQEGPAEETQYF; v_gene: TRBV4-1; j_gene: TRBJ2-5; d_gene: .; abundance: many
CDR3aa: CASTTGDEQFF; v_gene: TRBV27; j_gene: TRBJ2-1; d_gene: TRBD1; abundance: .
CDR3aa: CASSEAPFTEAFF; v_gene: TRBV6-1; j_gene: TRBJ1-1; d_gene: .; abundance: many
CDR3aa: CASSFGTGVDTEAFF; v_gene: TRBV13; j_gene: TRBJ1-1; d_gene: TRBD1; abundance: .
CDR3aa: CASSWGTGSNQPQHF; v_gene: TRBV5-5; j_gene: TRBJ1-5; d_gene: TRBD1; abundance: many
CDR3aa: CASSLLPSVRFF; v_gene: TRBV28; j_gene: TRBJ2-1; d_gene: .; abundance: many
CDR3aa: CASSPNLARFNTGELFF; v_gene: TRBV10-2; j_gene: TRBJ2-2; d_gene: .; abundance: few
CDR3aa: CASSYVYVVRRTGAFF; v_gene: TRBV6-2/TRBV6-3; j_gene: TRBJ1-1; d_gene: .; abundance: .
CDR3aa: CSVEGQGVNTEAFF; v_gene: TRBV29-1; j_gene: TRBJ1-1; d_gene: TRBD1; abundance: many
CDR3aa: CASSQDRSGTSIYNEQFF; v_gene: TRBV4-3; j_gene: TRBJ2-1; d_gene: TRBD2; abundance: few
CDR3aa: CASSQLWGAYNEQFF; v_gene: TRBV4-3; j_gene: TRBJ2-1; d_gene: .; abundance: few
CDR3aa: CASSVVGGFQETQYF; v_gene: TRBV9; j_gene: TRBJ2-5; d_gene: .; abundance: many
CDR3aa: CSVEGQESTDTQYF; v_gene: TRBV29-1; j_gene: TRBJ2-3; d_gene: .; abundance: many
CDR3aa: CSARVRSRGEGELFF; v_gene: TRBV20-1; j_gene: TRBJ2-2; d_gene: .; abundance: .
CDR3aa: CASSYSSPPLLNTEAFF; v_gene: TRBV6-5; j_gene: TRBJ1-1; d_gene: .; abundance: many
CDR3aa: CASSSRGTSARGPNTGELFF; v_gene: TRBV7-9; j_gene: TRBJ2-2; d_gene: TRBD2; abundance: .
CDR3aa: CASRGGRGAGTDTQYF; v_gene: TRBV6-6; j_gene: TRBJ2-3; d_gene: .; abundance: many
CDR3aa: CSASGAEFSYEQYF; v_gene: TRBV20-1; j_gene: TRBJ2-7; d_gene: .; abundance: .
CDR3aa: CASSQDNTGTEAFF; v_gene: TRBV4-3; j_gene: TRBJ1-1; d_gene: .; abundance: many
CDR3aa: CASSPWDTEAFF; v_gene: TRBV18; j_gene: TRBJ1-1; d_gene: .; abundance: many
CDR3aa: CASSLRTGEIYEQYF; v_gene: TRBV5-1; j_gene: TRBJ2-7; d_gene: TRBD1; abundance: few
CDR3aa: CACTVTNYGYTF; v_gene: TRBV30; j_gene: TRBJ1-2; d_gene: .; abundance: few
CDR3aa: CASSYLETQYF; v_gene: TRBV7-9; j_gene: TRBJ2-5; d_gene: .; abundance: few
CDR3aa: CASRLPLKDRYGYTF; v_gene: TRBV7-9; j_gene: TRBJ1-2; d_gene: .; abundance: .
CDR3aa: CASSIGTSGRVTGELFF; v_gene: TRBV9; j_gene: TRBJ2-2; d_gene: TRBD2; abundance: .
CDR3aa: CASSLRLGQTNTEAFF; v_gene: TRBV5-5; j_gene: TRBJ1-1; d_gene: .; abundance: many
CDR3aa: CSARETEKLFF; v_gene: TRBV20-1; j_gene: TRBJ1-4; d_gene: .; abundance: many
CDR3aa: CASSSQDKNSYEQYF; v_gene: TRBV5-1; j_gene: TRBJ2-7; d_gene: .; abundance: many
CDR3aa: CASSLPHGASGYEQYF; v_gene: TRBV7-9; j_gene: TRBJ2-7; d_gene: TRBD2; abundance: few
CDR3aa: CASSQPTEGGRTKNIQYF; v_gene: TRBV3-1; j_gene: TRBJ2-4; d_gene: TRBD2; abundance: .
CDR3aa: CASSQIASNQPQHF; v_gene: TRBV4-1; j_gene: TRBJ1-5; d_gene: .; abundance: many
CDR3aa: CASSLDPGLEARF; v_gene: TRBV5-6; j_gene: TRBJ2-1; d_gene: TRBD2; abundance: .
CDR3aa: CASSLRGSNGANEKLFF; v_gene: TRBV12-3/TRBV12-4; j_gene: TRBJ1-4; d_gene: .; abundance: many
CDR3aa: CASSLDPSGVYNEQFF; v_gene: TRBV11-2; j_gene: TRBJ2-1; d_gene: TRBD2; abundance: .